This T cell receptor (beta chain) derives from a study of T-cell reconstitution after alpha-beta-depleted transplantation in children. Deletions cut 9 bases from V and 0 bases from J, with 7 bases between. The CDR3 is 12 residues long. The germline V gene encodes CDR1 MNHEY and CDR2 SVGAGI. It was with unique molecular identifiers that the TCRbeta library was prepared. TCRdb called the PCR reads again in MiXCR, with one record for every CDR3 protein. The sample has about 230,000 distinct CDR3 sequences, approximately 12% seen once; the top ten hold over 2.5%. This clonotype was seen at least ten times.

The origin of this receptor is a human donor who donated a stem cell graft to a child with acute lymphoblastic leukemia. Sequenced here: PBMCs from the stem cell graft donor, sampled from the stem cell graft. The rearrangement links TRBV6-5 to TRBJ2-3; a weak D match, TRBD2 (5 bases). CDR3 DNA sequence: TGTGCCAGTCAGCGGAGCACAGATACGCAGTATTTT. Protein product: CASQRSTDTQYF.